A selection of T cell receptor beta chains follows, all from one sample in a study of CD4 and CD8 cells across lung adenocarcinoma regions. TCRdb used MiXCR to reprocess the PCR reads, holding one entry per CDR3 protein. This sample has about 8,000 distinct CDR3 sequences, with about 56% found just once. The sequenced material came from CD4+ T cells from the center of a lung tumor. These receptors were taken from a female donor with lung adenocarcinoma. The CD4 and CD8 labels of this study may be unreliable. Both conserved end residues are part of each CDR3. Fields, in order: J gene, V gene, D gene, clone size, CDR3 protein, CDR3 DNA. The D gene is left open where the match is weak. Expanded clones are given a class, and other clones once, few, many or no size at all.

TRBJ2-5	TRBV27	.	.	CASTNGGGEQDTQYF	TGTGCCAGCACCAACGGGGGCGGGGAACAAGACACCCAGTACTTC
TRBJ2-1	TRBV6-1	.	.	CASSWGIRETQFF	TGTGCCAGCAGCTGGGGTATCCGAGAGACCCAGTTCTTC
TRBJ1-4	TRBV10-2	TRBD1	few	CASRGGTGLTTNEKLFF	TGCGCCAGCAGGGGGGGGACAGGACTTACAACTAATGAAAAACTGTTTTTT
TRBJ2-7	TRBV10-1	.	medium-sized	CASSESGYHEQYF	TGCGCCAGCAGTGAGTCGGGCTATCACGAGCAGTACTTC
TRBJ2-5	TRBV27	.	.	CARGNGGRDRKIQYF	TGTGCCAGGGGGAACGGGGGCCGTGACCGAAAGATCCAGTACTTC
TRBJ2-5	TRBV12-3/TRBV12-4	TRBD2	.	CASTIAGREETQYF	TGTGCCAGCACCATAGCGGGAAGGGAAGAGACCCAGTACTTC
TRBJ2-3	TRBV6-1	TRBD2	.	CASSGGLGLATQYF	TGTGCCAGCAGTGGAGGCCTGGGACTAGCCACGCAGTATTTT
TRBJ2-5	TRBV6-1	TRBD2	.	CASSDSGSETQYF	TGTGCCAGCAGTGATAGCGGGAGTGAGACCCAGTACTTC
TRBJ2-2	TRBV6-1	.	.	CASRLGTGELFF	TGTGCCAGCAGGCTGGGAACCGGGGAGCTGTTTTTT
TRBJ1-2	TRBV14	.	.	CASSLETDLRYTF	TGTGCCAGCAGCCTTGAAACCGATTTGCGCTACACCTTC
TRBJ2-3	TRBV6-5	.	.	CASSYQGGDEQYF	TGTGCCAGCAGTTACCAGGGGGGCGATGAGCAGTACTTT
TRBJ1-2	TRBV4-1	TRBD1	.	CASSPRPWTGGNYGYTF	TGCGCCAGCAGCCCGAGACCCTGGACAGGGGGCAACTATGGCTACACCTTC
TRBJ2-2	TRBV7-2	TRBD2	once	CASGGLAGVTGELFF	TGTGCCAGCGGGGGACTAGCGGGGGTCACCGGGGAGCTGTTTTTT
TRBJ2-7	TRBV6-1	TRBD1	.	CASSVGQATIYEQYF	TGTGCCAGCAGTGTTGGACAGGCTACCATCTACGAGCAGTACTTC
TRBJ1-2	TRBV7-2	.	.	CASSLSWVGYYGYTF	TGTGCCAGCAGCTTGTCTTGGGTCGGCTACTATGGCTACACCTTC
TRBJ1-4	TRBV6-5	.	.	CASSYTTGPNEKLFF	TGTGCCAGCAGTTACACTACAGGGCCTAATGAAAAACTGTTTTTT
TRBJ2-4	TRBV4-1	.	.	CASSQPLPGPGGTIQYF	TGCGCCAGCAGCCAACCCCTTCCGGGACCAGGGGGGACCATTCAGTACTTC
TRBJ2-5	TRBV30	.	few	CAWPQLLSLLQIPRSLEHAKVHW	TGTGCCTGGCCTCAACTTCTTTCTTTACTCCAGATTCCTCGGAGCCTTGAACATGCTAAAGTACACTGG
TRBJ2-1	TRBV10-2	.	.	CASSETIPYNEQFF	TGCGCCAGCAGTGAAACGATACCCTACAATGAGCAGTTCTTC
TRBJ2-4	TRBV4-1	TRBD1	.	CASSRAGQVDPGRYF	TGCGCCAGCAGCCGGGCGGGACAGGTGGACCCAGGAAGATACTTC
TRBJ2-1	TRBV6-4	.	.	CASSDSSSDLNEQFF	TGTGCCAGCAGTGACAGTTCTAGCGATTTAAATGAGCAGTTCTTC
TRBJ2-7	TRBV10-1	TRBD1	.	CASSRDRSYEQYF	TGCGCCAGCAGCCGGGACAGAAGTTACGAGCAGTACTTC
TRBJ2-1	TRBV3-1	TRBD1	many	CASSQGWGTGGGTPNEQFF	TGTGCCAGCAGCCAAGGGTGGGGGACAGGGGGCGGAACGCCCAATGAGCAGTTCTTC
TRBJ2-1	TRBV6-1	TRBD2	.	CASSVLQRENEQFF	TGTGCCAGCAGTGTCCTCCAGCGGGAGAATGAGCAGTTCTTC
TRBJ2-2	TRBV6-1	TRBD2	.	CASSMTSDRSELFF	TGTGCCAGCAGCATGACTAGCGACAGAAGTGAGCTGTTTTTT
TRBJ2-3	TRBV10-1	.	.	CASKDQETQYF	TGCGCCAGCAAGGACCAAGAGACGCAGTACTTT
TRBJ2-3	TRBV6-2/TRBV6-3	TRBD2	many	CASRYSFAGAQTQYF	TGTGCCAGCAGATATAGTTTCGCGGGAGCACAAACGCAGTATTTT
TRBJ2-1	TRBV27	TRBD2	.	CASSKLAGEQLF	TGTGCCAGCAGTAAACTAGCGGGGGAGCAGCTCTTT
TRBJ2-4	TRBV10-3	.	.	CATRRVGDKNTQYF	TGTGCCACCCGACGAGTGGGGGACAAAAACACGCAGTATTTC
TRBJ2-5	TRBV6-1	.	.	CAGRDPDTQYF	TGTGCGGGCCGTGACCCAGATACCCAGTACTTC
TRBJ2-3	TRBV6-1	TRBD2	.	CASSESGAGADTQYF	TGTGCCAGCAGTGAAAGTGGGGCGGGAGCAGATACGCAGTATTTT
TRBJ2-4	TRBV27	.	.	CASSSRLLGGKDTQYF	TGTGCCAGCAGTTCCCGACTACTGGGAGGCAAAGACACGCAGTACTTC
TRBJ2-4	TRBV5-1	.	once	CASSPEGRAAGRGATNTQYF	TGCGCCAGCAGCCCGGAGGGCCGAGCGGCGGGGCGGGGAGCCACAAATACGCAGTACTTC
TRBJ2-4	TRBV27	.	once	CASRLAKNIQYF	TGTGCCAGCCGTCTAGCCAAAAATATTCAGTACTTT
TRBJ2-3	TRBV7-6	TRBD2	.	CASSGTSGSTDTQYF	TGTGCCAGCAGCGGCACTAGCGGTAGCACAGATACGCAGTATTTT
TRBJ2-5	TRBV10-3	.	.	CAGRGGGDKDTQYF	TGTGCGGGCCGCGGGGGCGGGGACAAAGATACCCAGTACTTC
TRBJ2-1	TRBV6-1	TRBD1	.	CAGSDRGSGYNEQFF	TGTGCCGGCTCGGACAGGGGTTCGGGTTACAATGAGCAGTTCTTC
TRBJ2-5	TRBV6-1	.	.	CASGGSGGSDQETQYF	TGTGCCAGCGGGGGCTCTGGGGGCAGTGACCAAGAGACGCAGTACTTC
TRBJ2-1	TRBV6-1	TRBD2	few	CASRLAGRNEQFF	TGTGCCAGCAGACTAGCGGGACGCAATGAGCAGTTCTTC
TRBJ2-3	TRBV6-5	.	.	CASSYGGLASWLWGKDTQYF	TGTGCCAGCAGTTACGGGGGGCTAGCGTCGTGGCTGTGGGGCAAAGATACTCAGTATTTC
TRBJ1-4	TRBV6-1	.	many	CASGGLYEKLFF	TGTGCCAGCGGGGGACTCTACGAAAAACTGTTTTTT
TRBJ2-1	TRBV25-1	TRBD1	.	CASSALDRGGGNEQFF	TGTGCCAGCAGTGCGTTAGACAGGGGGGGCGGCAATGAGCAGTTCTTC
TRBJ2-1	TRBV6-1	.	.	CASSLDGGALSQETQFF	TGTGCCAGCAGTCTGGATGGAGGGGCCCTCTCCCAAGAGACCCAGTTCTTC